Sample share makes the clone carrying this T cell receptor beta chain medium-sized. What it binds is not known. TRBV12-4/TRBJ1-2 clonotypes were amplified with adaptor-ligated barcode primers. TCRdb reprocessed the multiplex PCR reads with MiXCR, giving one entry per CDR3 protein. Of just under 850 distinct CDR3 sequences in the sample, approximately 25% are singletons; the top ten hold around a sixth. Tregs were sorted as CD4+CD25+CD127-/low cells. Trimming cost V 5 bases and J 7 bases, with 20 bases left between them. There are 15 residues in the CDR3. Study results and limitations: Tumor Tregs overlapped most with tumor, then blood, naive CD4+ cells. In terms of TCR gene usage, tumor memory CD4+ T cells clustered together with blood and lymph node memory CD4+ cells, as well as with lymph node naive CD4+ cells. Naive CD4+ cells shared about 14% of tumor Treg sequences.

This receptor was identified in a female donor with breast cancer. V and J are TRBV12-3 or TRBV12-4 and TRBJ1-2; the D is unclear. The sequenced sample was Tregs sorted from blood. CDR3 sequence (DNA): TGTGCCAGCAGTGAACTGCGCGGGCGAAGGCGTGGCTACACCTTC. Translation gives CASSELRGRRRGYTF.